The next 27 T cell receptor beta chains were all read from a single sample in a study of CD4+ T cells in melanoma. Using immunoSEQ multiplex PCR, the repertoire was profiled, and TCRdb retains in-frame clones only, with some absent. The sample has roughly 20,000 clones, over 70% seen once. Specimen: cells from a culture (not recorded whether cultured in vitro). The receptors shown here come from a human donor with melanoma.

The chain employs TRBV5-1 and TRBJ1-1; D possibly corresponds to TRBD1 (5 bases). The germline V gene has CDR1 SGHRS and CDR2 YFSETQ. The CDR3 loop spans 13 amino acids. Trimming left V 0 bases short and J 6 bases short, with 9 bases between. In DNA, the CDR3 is TGCGCCAGCAGCTTGGGCAGGGACGCTGAAGCTTTCTTT. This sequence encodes CASSLGRDAEAFF.

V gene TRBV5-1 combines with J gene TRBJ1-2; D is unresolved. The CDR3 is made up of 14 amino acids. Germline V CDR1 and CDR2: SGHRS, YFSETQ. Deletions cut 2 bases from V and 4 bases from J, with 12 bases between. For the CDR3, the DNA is TGCGCCAGCAGCTTCTCAGCGGTAGCCTATGGCTACACCTTC. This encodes CASSFSAVAYGYTF.

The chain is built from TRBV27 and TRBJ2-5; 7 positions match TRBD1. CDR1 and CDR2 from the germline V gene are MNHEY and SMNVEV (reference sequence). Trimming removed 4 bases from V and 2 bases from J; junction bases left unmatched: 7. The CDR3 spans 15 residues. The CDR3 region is CASSSGDREQETQYF. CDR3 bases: TGTGCCAGCAGTTCCGGTGACAGGGAACAAGAGACCCAGTACTTC.

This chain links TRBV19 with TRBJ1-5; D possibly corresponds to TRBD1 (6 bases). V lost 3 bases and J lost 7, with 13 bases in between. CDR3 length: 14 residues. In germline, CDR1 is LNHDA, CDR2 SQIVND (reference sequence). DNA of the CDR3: TGTGCCAGTAGTATGAAACAGGGTGGCCAGCCCCAGCATTTT. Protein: CASSMKQGGQPQHF.

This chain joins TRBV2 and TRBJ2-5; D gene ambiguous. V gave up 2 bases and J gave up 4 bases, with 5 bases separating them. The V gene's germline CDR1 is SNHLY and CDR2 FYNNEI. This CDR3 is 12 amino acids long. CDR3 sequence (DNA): TGTGCCAGCAGTGAACAGGTAGAGACCCAGTACTTC. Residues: CASSEQVETQYF.

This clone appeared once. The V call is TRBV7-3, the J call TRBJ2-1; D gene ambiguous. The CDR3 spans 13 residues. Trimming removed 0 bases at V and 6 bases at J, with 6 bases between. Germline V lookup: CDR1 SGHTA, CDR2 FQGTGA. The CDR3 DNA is TGTGCCAGCAGCTTAACAAGCCTCAATGAGCAGTTCTTC. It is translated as CASSLTSLNEQFF. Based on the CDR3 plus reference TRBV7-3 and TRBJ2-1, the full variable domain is GAGVSQTPSNKVTEKGKYVELRCDPISGHTALYWYRQSLGQGPEFLIYFQGTGAADDSGLPNDRFFAVRPEGSVSTLKIQRTERGDSAVYLCASSLTSLNEQFFGPGTRLTVL.

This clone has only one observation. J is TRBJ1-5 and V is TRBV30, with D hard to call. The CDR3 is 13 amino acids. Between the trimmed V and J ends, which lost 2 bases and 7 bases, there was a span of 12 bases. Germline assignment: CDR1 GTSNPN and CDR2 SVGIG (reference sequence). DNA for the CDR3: TGTGCCTGGAGTTTGAGTTTAGGGCAGCCCCAGCATTTT. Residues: CAWSLSLGQPQHF.

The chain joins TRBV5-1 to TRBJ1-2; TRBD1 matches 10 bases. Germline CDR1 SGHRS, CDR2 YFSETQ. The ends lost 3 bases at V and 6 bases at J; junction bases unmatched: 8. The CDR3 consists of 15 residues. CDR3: CASSWLGTGVDGYTF. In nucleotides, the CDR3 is TGCGCCAGCAGCTGGCTGGGGACAGGGGTGGATGGCTACACCTTC.

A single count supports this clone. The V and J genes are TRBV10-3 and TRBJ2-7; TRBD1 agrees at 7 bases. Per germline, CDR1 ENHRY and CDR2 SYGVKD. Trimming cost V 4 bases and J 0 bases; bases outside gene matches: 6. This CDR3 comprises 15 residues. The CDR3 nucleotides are TGTGCCATCAGTGGCCCCGGGACAGCCTCCTACGAGCAGTACTTC. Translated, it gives CAISGPGTASYEQYF.

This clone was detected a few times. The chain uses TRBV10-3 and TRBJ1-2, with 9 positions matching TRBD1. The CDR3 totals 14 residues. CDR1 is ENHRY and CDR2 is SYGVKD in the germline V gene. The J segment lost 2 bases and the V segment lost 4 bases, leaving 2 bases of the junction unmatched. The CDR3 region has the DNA TGTGCCATCAGTGGGGGGACAGGGAACTATGGCTACACCTTC. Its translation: CAISGGTGNYGYTF.

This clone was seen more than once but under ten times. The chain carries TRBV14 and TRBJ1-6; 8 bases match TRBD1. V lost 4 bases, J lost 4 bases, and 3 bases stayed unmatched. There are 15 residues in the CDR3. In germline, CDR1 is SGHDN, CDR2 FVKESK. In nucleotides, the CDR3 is TGTGCCAGCAGCCCGACAGGGGTTTATAATTCACCCCTCCACTTT. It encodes CASSPTGVYNSPLHF.

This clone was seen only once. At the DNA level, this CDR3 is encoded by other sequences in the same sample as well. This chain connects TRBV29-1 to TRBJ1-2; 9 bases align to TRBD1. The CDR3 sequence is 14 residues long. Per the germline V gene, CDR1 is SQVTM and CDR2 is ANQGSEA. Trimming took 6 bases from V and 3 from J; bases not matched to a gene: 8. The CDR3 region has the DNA TGCAGCGTCACCGGGACAGGGTTTGACTATGGCTACACCTTC. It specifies CSVTGTGFDYGYTF.

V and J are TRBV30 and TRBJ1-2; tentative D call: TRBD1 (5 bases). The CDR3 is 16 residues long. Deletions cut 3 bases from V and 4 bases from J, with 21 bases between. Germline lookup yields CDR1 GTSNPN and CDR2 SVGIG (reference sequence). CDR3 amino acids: CAWSPANKGAVYGYTF. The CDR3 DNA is TGTGCCTGGAGCCCCGCCAACAAAGGGGCCGTCTATGGCTACACCTTC.

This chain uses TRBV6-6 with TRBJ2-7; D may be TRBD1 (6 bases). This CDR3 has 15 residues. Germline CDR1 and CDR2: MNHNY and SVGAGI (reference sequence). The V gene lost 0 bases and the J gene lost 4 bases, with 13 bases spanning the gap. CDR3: CASSYSTGKGYEQYF. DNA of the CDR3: TGTGCCAGCAGTTACTCCACAGGGAAGGGATACGAGCAGTACTTC.

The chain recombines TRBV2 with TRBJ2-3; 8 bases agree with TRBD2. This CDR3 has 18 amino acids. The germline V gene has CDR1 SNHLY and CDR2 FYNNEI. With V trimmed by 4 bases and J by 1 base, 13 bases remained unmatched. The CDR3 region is CASSVLSPAGGRTDTQYF. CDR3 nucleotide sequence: TGTGCCAGCAGTGTGTTATCCCCGGCGGGGGGCCGCACAGATACGCAGTATTTT. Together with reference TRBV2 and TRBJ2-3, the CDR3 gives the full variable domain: EPEVTQTPSHQVTQMGQEVILRCVPISNHLYFYWYRQILGQKVEFLVSFYNNEISEKSEIFDDQFSVERPDGSNFTLKIRSTKLEDSAMYFCASSVLSPAGGRTDTQYFGPGTRLTVL.

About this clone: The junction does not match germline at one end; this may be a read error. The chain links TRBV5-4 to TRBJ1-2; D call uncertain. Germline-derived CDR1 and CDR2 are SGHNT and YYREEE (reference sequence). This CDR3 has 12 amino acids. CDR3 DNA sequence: TGTGCCAGCAGCTTGGATGCTCTCGCAGAGAGATTC. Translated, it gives CASSLDALAERF.

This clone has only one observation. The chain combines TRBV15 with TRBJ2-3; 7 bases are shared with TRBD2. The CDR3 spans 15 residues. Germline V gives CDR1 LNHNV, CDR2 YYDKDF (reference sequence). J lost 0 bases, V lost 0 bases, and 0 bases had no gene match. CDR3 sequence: CATSRERGSTDTQYF. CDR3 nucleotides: TGTGCCACCAGCAGAGAGCGGGGGAGCACAGATACGCAGTATTTT.

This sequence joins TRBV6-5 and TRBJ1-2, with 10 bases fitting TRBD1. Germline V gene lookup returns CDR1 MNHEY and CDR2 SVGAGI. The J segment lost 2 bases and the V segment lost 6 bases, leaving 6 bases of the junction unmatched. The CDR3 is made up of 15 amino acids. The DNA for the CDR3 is TGTGCCAGCAGGGACCCGGGACAGGGGAACTATGGCTACACCTTC. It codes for CASRDPGQGNYGYTF.

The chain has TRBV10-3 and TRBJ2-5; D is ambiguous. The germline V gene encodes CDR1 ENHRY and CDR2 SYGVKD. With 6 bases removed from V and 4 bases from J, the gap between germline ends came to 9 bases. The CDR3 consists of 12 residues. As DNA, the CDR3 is TGTGCCATCAGCGGAAGCCGAGAGACCCAGTACTTC. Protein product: CAISGSRETQYF.

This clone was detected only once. The CDR3 region is CAWSVPNRGRGTAYNEQFF. CDR3 nucleotide sequence: TGTGCCTGGAGTGTACCAAACAGGGGGCGGGGGACGGCCTACAATGAGCAGTTCTTC. V and J are TRBV30 and TRBJ2-1; TRBD1 matches 9 bases. This CDR3 has 19 amino acids. V lost 0 bases to trimming and J lost 2 bases; unmatched junction nucleotides: 14. Germline CDR1 is GTSNPN and CDR2 is SVGIG (reference sequence). The full variable domain, completed using reference TRBV30 and TRBJ2-1, is SQTIHQWPATLVQPVGSPLSLECTVEGTSNPNLYWYRQAAGRGLQLLFYSVGIGQISSEVPQNLSASRPQDRQFILSSKKLLLSDSGFYLCAWSVPNRGRGTAYNEQFFGPGTRLTVL.

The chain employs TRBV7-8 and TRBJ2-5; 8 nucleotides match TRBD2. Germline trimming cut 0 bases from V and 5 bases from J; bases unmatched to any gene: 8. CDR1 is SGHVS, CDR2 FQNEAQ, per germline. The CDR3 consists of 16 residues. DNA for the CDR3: TGTGCCAGCAGCTTAGCTTTCCAGCGGGGGAGGGAGACCCAGTACTTC. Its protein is CASSLAFQRGRETQYF.

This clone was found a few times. CDR3 region: CASSRGTSGGLVSYNEQFF. The CDR3 DNA reads as TGCGCCAGCAGCCGAGGGACTAGCGGGGGCCTGGTATCCTACAATGAGCAGTTCTTC. The rearrangement joins TRBV4-1 to TRBJ2-1; 14 positions match TRBD2. The CDR3 spans 19 residues. In germline, CDR1 is MGHRA, CDR2 YSYEKL. The ends lost 4 bases at V and 1 base at J; junction bases unmatched: 9.

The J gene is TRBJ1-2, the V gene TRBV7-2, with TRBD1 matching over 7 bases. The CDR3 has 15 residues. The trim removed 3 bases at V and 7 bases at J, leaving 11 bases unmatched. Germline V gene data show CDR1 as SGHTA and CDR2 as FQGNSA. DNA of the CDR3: TGTGCCAGCAGCTTGTTTGGGACAGCGACGTCTGGCTACACCTTC. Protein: CASSLFGTATSGYTF.

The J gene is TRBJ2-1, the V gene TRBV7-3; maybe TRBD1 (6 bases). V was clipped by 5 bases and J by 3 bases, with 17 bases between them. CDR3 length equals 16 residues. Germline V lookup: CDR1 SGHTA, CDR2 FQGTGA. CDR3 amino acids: CASSPPRGFVYNEQFF. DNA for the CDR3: TGTGCCAGCAGCCCCCCAAGGGGGTTCGTCTACAATGAGCAGTTCTTC.

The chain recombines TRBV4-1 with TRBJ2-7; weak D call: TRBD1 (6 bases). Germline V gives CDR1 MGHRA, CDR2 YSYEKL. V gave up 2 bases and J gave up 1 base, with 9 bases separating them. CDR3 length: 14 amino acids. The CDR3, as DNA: TGCGCCAGCAGCCAAACAGGGAAATCCTACGAGCAGTACTTC. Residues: CASSQTGKSYEQYF.

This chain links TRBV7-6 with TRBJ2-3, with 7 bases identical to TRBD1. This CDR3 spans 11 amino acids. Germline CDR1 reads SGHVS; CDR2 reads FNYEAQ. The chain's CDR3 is CATGPPDTQYF. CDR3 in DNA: TGTGCGACAGGGCCACCAGATACGCAGTATTTT.

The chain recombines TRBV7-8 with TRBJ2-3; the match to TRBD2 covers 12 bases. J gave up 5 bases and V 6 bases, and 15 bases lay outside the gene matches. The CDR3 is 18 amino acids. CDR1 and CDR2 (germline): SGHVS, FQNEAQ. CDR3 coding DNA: TGTGCCAGCAGGGCTAGCGGGGGGGCAAGGAGGATCGGAGATACGCAGTATTTT. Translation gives CASRASGGARRIGDTQYF. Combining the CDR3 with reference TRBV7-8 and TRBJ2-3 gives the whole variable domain GAGVSQSPRYKVAKRGQDVALRCDPISGHVSLFWYQQALGQGPEFLTYFQNEAQLDKSGLPSDRFFAERPEGSVSTLKIQRTQQEDSAVYLCASRASGGARRIGDTQYFGPGTRLTVL.